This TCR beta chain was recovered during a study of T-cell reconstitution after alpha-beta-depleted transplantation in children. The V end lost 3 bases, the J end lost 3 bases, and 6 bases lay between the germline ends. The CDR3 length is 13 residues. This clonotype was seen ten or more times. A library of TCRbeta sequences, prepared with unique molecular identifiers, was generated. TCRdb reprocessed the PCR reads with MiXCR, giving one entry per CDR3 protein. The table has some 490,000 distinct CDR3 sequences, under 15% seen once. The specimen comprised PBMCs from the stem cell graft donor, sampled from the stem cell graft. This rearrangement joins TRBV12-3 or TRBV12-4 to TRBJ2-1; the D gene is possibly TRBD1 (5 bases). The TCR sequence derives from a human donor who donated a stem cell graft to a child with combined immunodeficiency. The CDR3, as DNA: TGTGCCAGCAGTTTGACAGACTACAATGAGCAGTTCTTC. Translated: CASSLTDYNEQFF.